Ten or more counts support the clone carrying this T cell receptor beta chain. The antigen is not known. The ends lost 4 bases at V and 2 bases at J; junction bases unmatched: 6. The CDR3 contains 15 residues. Germline-derived CDR1 and CDR2 are SGHRS and YFSETQ. Generated by immunoSEQ multiplex PCR, the TCRdb table keeps only in-frame clones and is missing some. Listed for the sample are 45,000 to 55,000 clones, none seen a single time. This sample is drawn from a study of T cells after posttransplantation cyclophosphamide. Study observations and caveats: TRB clonality was highly associated with recipient CMV seropositivity and reactivation.

The chain couples TRBV5-1 to TRBJ2-1; TRBD1 agrees at 7 bases. This receptor was taken from a man aged 40-55 years in good health, CMV-negative, and a related stem cell transplant donor. Sequenced sample: PBMCs. CDR3 in DNA: TGCGCCAGCAGCACAGGGGACCCAACCTACAATGAGCAGTTCTTC. Its translation: CASSTGDPTYNEQFF.